This TCR beta chain was recorded in a study of cytomegalovirus exposure and HLA in healthy donors. The wider study: Out of several hundred genotyped donors, roughly 83% belonged to the Caucasian-associated ancestry cluster.

On this clone itself: Its antigen is as yet unknown.

The CDR3 has 16 amino acids. Per germline, CDR1 MGHRA and CDR2 YSYEKL. V was cut by 1 base and J by 7 bases, with 14 bases left in between. PCR used 60 Vbeta primers and 13 Jbeta primers. Sequencing was performed with immunoSEQ multiplex PCR; in TCRdb, only in-frame clones are kept and a portion is missing. The table has tens of thousands of clones, 75% to 80% seen once. When sampled, the donors appeared nominally healthy, though they likely had unrecorded immune exposures. Study results and caveats: In an earlier analysis, most TCR beta V segments were productive about 87% or about 30% of the time. In a later analysis, HLA-associated beta chains showed higher expansion and lower generation probabilities than comparable chains.

The clonotype comes from a man aged 30 to 45 in good health and CMV-seronegative. Material: PBMCs. This chain links TRBV4-1 with TRBJ1-6; maybe TRBD1 (5 bases). CDR3 protein: CASSQVLQELNSPLHF. In nucleotides, the CDR3 is TGCGCCAGCAGCCAAGTCCTACAGGAATTGAATTCACCCCTCCACTTT.